This T cell receptor beta chain comes out of a study of beta chain features in type 1 diabetes. Study-level findings and limits: Moderately but significantly shorter TCRB CDR3s were found in Type 1 diabetes patients in all four CD4+ subsets.

Expressed TCRB transcripts were sequenced because the isolated RNA had all been reverse transcribed beforehand. Assay: immunoSEQ multiplex PCR; the TCRdb copy retains only in-frame clones and omits some. The data show approximately 140,000 clones, 6.5% to 8.5% seen once. One heparinised blood draw, averaging about 116 mL, came from each donor. Central memory, naive, regulatory and stem cell-like memory CD4+ cells were sorted by CD45RO/CCR7/CD25/CD127/CD95/CD27. Germline V gene lookup returns CDR1 SGHRS and CDR2 YFSETQ. Trimming removed 4 bases at V and 3 bases at J, with 17 bases between. The CDR3 has 15 amino acids. A word on this clone: Its antigen is currently unknown.

The clonotype originates from a woman younger than 45 in good health. Sample: central memory CD4+ T cells from blood. The chain combines TRBV5-1 with TRBJ2-7; no firm D call. The CDR3 sequence is CASSVTPDTFYEQYF. In DNA, the CDR3 is TGCGCCAGCAGCGTTACCCCCGACACGTTCTACGAGCAGTACTTC.